The next 8 T cell receptor beta chains were all read from a single sample in a study of blood T cell repertoires in COVID-19. Some clones are missing from TCRdb's copy, which holds only in-frame ones; the method was immunoSEQ multiplex PCR. This sample has 60,000 to 90,000 clones, with 84% found just once. The sequenced sample consisted of peripheral blood. These TCRs come from a man aged 50-60 years with acute or convalescent COVID-19.

The chain carries TRBV28 and TRBJ1-6; TRBD1 aligns across 8 bases. The J segment lost 5 bases and the V segment lost 1 base, leaving 1 base of the junction unmatched. Per the germline V gene, CDR1 is MDHEN and CDR2 is SYDVKM. The CDR3 extends over 15 amino acids. CDR3 DNA: TGTGCCAGCAGTTTATTGGACAGGGATAATTCACCCCTCCACTTT. This sequence encodes CASSLLDRDNSPLHF.

This clone turned up a few times. The chain combines TRBV7-9 with TRBJ1-4; D is possibly TRBD1 (5 bases). CDR3 size: 13 residues. V was cut by 5 bases and J by 7 bases, with 11 bases left in between. Germline-derived CDR1 and CDR2 are SEHNR and FQNEAQ (reference sequence). CDR3 bases: TGTGCCAGCAGCAGGCAGGGTCGTGAAAAACTGTTTTTT. It translates to CASSRQGREKLFF.

CDR3 loop: CASSLLESSGELFF. CDR3 nucleotide sequence: TGTGCCAGCAGCTTACTCGAGTCATCCGGGGAGCTGTTTTTT. This rearrangement joins TRBV11-2 to TRBJ2-2; D is unclear. The V gene's germline CDR1 is SGHAT and CDR2 FQNNGV. The CDR3 runs to 14 residues. V lost 2 bases and J lost 6, with 10 bases in between.

This clone has only a few counts. The chain links TRBV7-3 to TRBJ2-5; D uncertain. V lost 1 base and J lost 0, with 3 bases in between. CDR1 and CDR2 from the germline V gene are SGHTA and FQGTGA. CDR3 length: 13 amino acids. CDR3: CASSLIYQETQYF. The CDR3 coding sequence is TGTGCCAGCAGCTTAATATACCAAGAGACCCAGTACTTC.

The V gene is TRBV27, the J gene TRBJ2-1; 10 bases are a match to TRBD2. The CDR3 has 20 residues. The V gene's germline CDR1 is MNHEY and CDR2 SMNVEV (reference sequence). The ends lost 0 bases at V and 0 bases at J; junction bases unmatched: 11. As DNA, the CDR3 is TGTGCCAGCAGTTTATCCTTGCTAGCGGGGGACTTGAGCTCCTACAATGAGCAGTTCTTC. Residues: CASSLSLLAGDLSSYNEQFF.

In its sample, this clone was seen once. J is TRBJ1-2 and V is TRBV3-1 (or the pseudogene TRBV3-2), with D possibly matching TRBD1 (5 bases). The V and J ends lost 0 bases and 4 bases respectively, with 15 bases between them. CDR3 length equals 16 residues. The germline V gene encodes CDR1 LGHDT and CDR2 YNNKEL (reference sequence). CDR3 region: CASSQDMGGWGYGYTF. The CDR3 nucleotides read TGTGCCAGCAGCCAAGATATGGGGGGATGGGGCTATGGCTACACCTTC.

This chain connects TRBV29-1 to TRBJ1-2; weak D call: TRBD1 (6 bases). The V end was cut by 5 bases, the J end by 0 bases, with 13 bases between. The CDR3 consists of 14 residues. Germline CDR1 SQVTM, CDR2 ANQGSEA. CDR3 sequence: CSVNDRPSNYGYTF. The CDR3 DNA follows: TGCAGCGTTAATGACAGGCCATCTAACTATGGCTACACCTTC.

The J gene is TRBJ1-5, the V gene TRBV3-1 (or the pseudogene TRBV3-2), with a possible D match to TRBD1 (6 bases). The V gene's germline CDR1 is LGHDT and CDR2 YNNKEL (reference sequence). Trimming stripped 1 base from V and 0 bases from J, with 10 bases between. The CDR3 spans 16 residues. This chain's CDR3 is CASSQVKGDSNQPQHF. The CDR3 DNA reads as TGTGCCAGCAGCCAAGTCAAGGGGGATAGCAATCAGCCCCAGCATTTT.